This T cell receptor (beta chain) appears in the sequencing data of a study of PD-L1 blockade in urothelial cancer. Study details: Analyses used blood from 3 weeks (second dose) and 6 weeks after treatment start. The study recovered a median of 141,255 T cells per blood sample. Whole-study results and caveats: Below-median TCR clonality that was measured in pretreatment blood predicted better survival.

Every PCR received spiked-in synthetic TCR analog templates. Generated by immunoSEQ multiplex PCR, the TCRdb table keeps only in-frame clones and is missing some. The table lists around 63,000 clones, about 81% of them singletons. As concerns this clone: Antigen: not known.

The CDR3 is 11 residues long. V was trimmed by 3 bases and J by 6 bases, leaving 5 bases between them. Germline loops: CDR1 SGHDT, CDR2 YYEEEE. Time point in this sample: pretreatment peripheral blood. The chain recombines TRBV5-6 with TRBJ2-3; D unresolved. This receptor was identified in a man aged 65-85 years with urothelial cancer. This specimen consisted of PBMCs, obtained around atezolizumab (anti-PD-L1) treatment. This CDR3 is CASSYRDTQYF. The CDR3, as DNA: TGTGCCAGCAGCTACCGGGATACGCAGTATTTT.